Listed below are T cell receptor beta chains from one sample, sequenced in a study of identifying expanded T cells in peripheral blood. This table comes from immunoSEQ multiplex PCR, and its TCRdb copy is limited to in-frame clones, with some not included. The sample gives about 100,000 clones, around nine tenths of which show up once; approximately 6% is in the top ten. Sequencing used blood. Source of these receptors: a person aged 18 to 75 in good health. Each CDR3 is given with its conserved first and last residue. The D gene is left open where the match is weak. Only part of the rows carry a size: once, few, many, or a class if the clone is expanded.

>NA|TRBD1|TRBV29-1|TRBJ1-1
CSVGGQGYEAFF
TGCAGCGTTGGGGGACAGGGTTATGAAGCTTTCTTT
>NA|NA|TRBV4-2|TRBJ1-1
CASSRPRDTGRGKTEAFF
TGTGCCAGCAGCCGACCCCGGGACACAGGGCGGGGGAAGACTGAAGCTTTCTTT
>NA|NA|TRBV5-4|TRBJ2-7
CASSFVGLDSYEQYF
TGTGCCAGCAGCTTCGTGGGCCTCGACTCCTACGAGCAGTACTTC
>once|TRBD2|TRBV19|TRBJ2-2
CASSPYPGVAGYTGELFF
TGTGCCAGTAGTCCTTACCCGGGAGTAGCGGGCTACACCGGGGAGCTGTTTTTT
>NA|TRBD1|TRBV7-9|TRBJ2-4
CASSPWAGGLDIQYF
TGTGCCAGCAGCCCCTGGGCAGGGGGATTGGACATTCAGTACTTC
>NA|NA|TRBV11-2|TRBJ2-3
CASSLDRNGGLTDTQYF
TGTGCCAGCAGCTTAGATCGGAATGGGGGGCTTACAGATACGCAGTATTTT
>once|NA|TRBV7-9|TRBJ1-2
CASSPPEGRGYGYTF
TGTGCCAGCAGCCCTCCTGAGGGCAGGGGCTATGGCTACACCTTC
>NA|TRBD1|TRBV19|TRBJ2-1
CASSTRSGTGYNEQFF
TGTGCCAGTAGTACCCGATCCGGGACAGGCTACAATGAGCAGTTCTTC
>NA|TRBD1|TRBV5-4|TRBJ2-1
CASSGTGTGPNEQFF
TGTGCCAGCAGCGGCACCGGGACAGGGCCCAATGAGCAGTTCTTC
>NA|TRBD1|TRBV19|TRBJ1-1
CASSSQGDTEAFF
TGTGCCAGTAGTAGTCAGGGGGACACTGAAGCTTTCTTT
>NA|NA|TRBV2|TRBJ1-2
CASSRGPRDNYGYTF
TGTGCCAGCAGTCGGGGCCCTAGAGATAACTATGGCTACACCTTC
>NA|NA|TRBV10-3|TRBJ2-3
CAISEVGPSTDTQYF
TGTGCCATCAGTGAAGTAGGGCCGAGCACAGATACGCAGTATTTT
>NA|NA|TRBV6-1|TRBJ1-2
CASSESGRKYGYTF
TGTGCCAGCAGTGAGAGTGGCAGGAAGTATGGCTACACCTTC
>NA|TRBD1|TRBV4-3|TRBJ1-2
CASSDRTGVWGYTF
TGCGCCAGCAGCGATAGGACAGGGGTATGGGGCTACACCTTC
>NA|TRBD1|TRBV27|TRBJ2-1
CASSSTGGSGNEQFF
TGTGCCAGCAGTAGTACAGGGGGGTCGGGCAATGAGCAGTTCTTC
>NA|NA|TRBV10-3|TRBJ1-1
CAIRPLENTEAFF
TGTGCCATCAGGCCCCTCGAGAACACTGAAGCTTTCTTT
>NA|TRBD2|TRBV7-6|TRBJ2-5
CASSQRGQETQYF
TGTGCCAGCAGCCAGCGGGGGCAAGAGACCCAGTACTTC
>NA|NA|TRBV14|TRBJ1-3
CASSQARQTSGNTIYF
TGTGCCAGCAGCCAAGCCAGACAGACCTCTGGAAACACCATATATTTT
>NA|TRBD1|TRBV9|TRBJ1-1
CASSVGDRGSITEAFF
TGTGCCAGCAGCGTAGGGGACAGGGGGTCGATCACTGAAGCTTTCTTT
>NA|NA|TRBV18|TRBJ1-2
CASSPKQGPNYGYTF
TGTGCCAGCTCACCAAAACAGGGTCCTAACTATGGCTACACCTTC
>NA|NA|TRBV15|TRBJ1-1
CATSRESVGYTEAFF
TGTGCCACCAGCAGAGAATCGGTGGGTTACACTGAAGCTTTCTTT
>NA|NA|TRBV5-1|TRBJ1-1
CASSDSRGMGITEAFF
TGCGCCAGCAGCGACTCCCGGGGTATGGGAATAACTGAAGCTTTCTTT
>NA|TRBD2|TRBV5-4|TRBJ2-3
CASSPLAGGLADTQYF
TGTGCCAGCAGCCCCCTAGCGGGGGGGCTGGCAGATACGCAGTATTTT
>NA|TRBD2|TRBV4-2|TRBJ2-3
CASSQEASGSWDTQYF
TGTGCCAGCAGCCAAGAGGCTAGCGGGAGCTGGGATACGCAGTATTTT
>NA|NA|TRBV6-1|TRBJ2-2
CASSEPGFGGELFF
TGTGCCAGCAGTGAACCAGGGTTTGGCGGGGAGCTGTTTTTT
>once|NA|TRBV7-7|TRBJ2-7
CASSPPRRGHLYEQYF
TGTGCCAGCAGCCCTCCCCGGAGGGGACACCTCTACGAGCAGTACTTC
>NA|NA|TRBV19|TRBJ2-4
CASSITGVAKNIQYF
TGTGCCAGTAGTATCACGGGGGTAGCCAAAAACATTCAGTACTTC
>NA|NA|TRBV30|TRBJ1-2
CAWRIKGGIGYTF
TGTGCCTGGAGGATTAAGGGAGGGATTGGCTACACCTTC
>NA|NA|TRBV5-6|TRBJ2-2
CASSPAWGSNTGELFF
TGTGCCAGCAGCCCGGCTTGGGGGAGTAACACCGGGGAGCTGTTTTTT
>NA|TRBD1|TRBV2|TRBJ2-3
CASSDGQGVTDTQYF
TGTGCCAGCAGTGACGGACAGGGGGTAACAGATACGCAGTATTTT